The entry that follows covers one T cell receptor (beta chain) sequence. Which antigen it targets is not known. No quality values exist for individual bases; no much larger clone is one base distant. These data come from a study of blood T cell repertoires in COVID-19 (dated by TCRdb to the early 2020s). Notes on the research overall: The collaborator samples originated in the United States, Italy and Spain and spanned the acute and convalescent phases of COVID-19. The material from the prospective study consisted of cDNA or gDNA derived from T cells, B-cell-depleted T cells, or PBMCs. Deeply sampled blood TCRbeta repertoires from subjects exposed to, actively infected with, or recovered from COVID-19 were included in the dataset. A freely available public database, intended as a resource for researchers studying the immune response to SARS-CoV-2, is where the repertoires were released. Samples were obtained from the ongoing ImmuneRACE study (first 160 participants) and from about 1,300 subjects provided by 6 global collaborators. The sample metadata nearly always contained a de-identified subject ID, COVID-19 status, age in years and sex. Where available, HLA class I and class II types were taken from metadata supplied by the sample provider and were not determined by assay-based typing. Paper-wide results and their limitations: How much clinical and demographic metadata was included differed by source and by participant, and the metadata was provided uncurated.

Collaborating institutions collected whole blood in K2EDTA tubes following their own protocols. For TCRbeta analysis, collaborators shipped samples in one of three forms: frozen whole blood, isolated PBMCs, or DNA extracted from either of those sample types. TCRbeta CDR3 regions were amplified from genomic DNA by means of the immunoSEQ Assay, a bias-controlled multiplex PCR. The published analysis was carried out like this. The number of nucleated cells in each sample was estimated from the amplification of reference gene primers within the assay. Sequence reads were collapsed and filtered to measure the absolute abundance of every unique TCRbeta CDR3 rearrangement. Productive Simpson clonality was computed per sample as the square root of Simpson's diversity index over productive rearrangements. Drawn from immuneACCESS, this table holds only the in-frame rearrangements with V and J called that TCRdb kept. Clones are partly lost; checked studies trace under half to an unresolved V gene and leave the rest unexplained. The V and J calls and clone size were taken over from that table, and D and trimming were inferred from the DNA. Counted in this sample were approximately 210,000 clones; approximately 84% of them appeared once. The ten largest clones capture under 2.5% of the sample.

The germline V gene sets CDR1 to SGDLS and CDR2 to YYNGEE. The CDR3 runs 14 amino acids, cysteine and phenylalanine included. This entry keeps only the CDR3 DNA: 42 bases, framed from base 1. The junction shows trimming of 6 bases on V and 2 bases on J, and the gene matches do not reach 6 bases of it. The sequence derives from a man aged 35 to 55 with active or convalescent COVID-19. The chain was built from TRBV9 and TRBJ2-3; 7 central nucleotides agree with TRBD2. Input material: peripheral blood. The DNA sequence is TGTGCCAGCACTAAGCGGGGTATCACAGATACGCAGTATTTT. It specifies CASTKRGITDTQYF.